This TCR beta chain was identified in a study of blood T cell repertoires in COVID-19. Study as a whole: The samples span acute and convalescent COVID-19 from the United States, Italy and Spain. PBMCs, B-cell-depleted T cells, or T cells provided the cDNA or gDNA that made up the material.

The CDR3 is 16 amino acids. V shed 0 bases and J 4 bases; nucleotides not matched to a gene: 4. Germline CDR1 is LNHNV and CDR2 is YYDKDF (reference sequence). Methods used by the authors: Reference gene primer amplification in the assay estimated nucleated cell counts. Clones were sequenced by immunoSEQ multiplex PCR, and TCRdb holds only the in-frame ones, with some missing. The V and J calls and clone size are taken from that table; D and trimming were inferred from the DNA. The table records 150,000 or so clones, roughly 80% of them present only once. Sequencing was carried out using peripheral blood. The receptor was isolated from an older man with acute or convalescent COVID-19. J is TRBJ2-3 and V is TRBV15; 10 nucleotides match TRBD2. This chain's CDR3 is CATSRDLAGASDTQYF. The CDR3 DNA is TGTGCCACCAGCAGAGATCTAGCGGGGGCATCAGATACGCAGTATTTT.